This TCR beta chain was found in a study of cytomegalovirus exposure and HLA in healthy donors. Study results and caveats: The classifier reportedly diagnosed cytomegalovirus status with high sensitivity and specificity. In a later analysis, first-cohort TCR clusters were found to tend to co-occur in the approximately 110 validation repertoires.

Measured with immunoSEQ multiplex PCR; TCRdb has only the in-frame clones, and not every one. The sample consists of about 270,000 clones, 65% to 90% of them appearing once. Germline V gene lookup returns CDR1 LGHNA and CDR2 YSLEER. This CDR3 contains 16 residues. V was trimmed by 0 bases and J by 2 bases, leaving 10 bases between them. The validation cohort, a group of 130 or so subjects, included the donors and was separate from the roughly 600-subject first cohort. With regard to this clone: Antigen specificity is unknown.

This TCR was sampled from a woman younger than 30 in good health and CMV-seronegative. Sequenced input: PBMCs. The chain is built from TRBV4-3 and TRBJ1-4, with D uncertain. CDR3 loop: CASSQEKSGTNEKLFF. For the CDR3, the DNA is TGCGCCAGCAGCCAAGAGAAATCCGGGACTAATGAAAAACTGTTTTTT.